The 26 T cell receptor beta chains listed next were all sequenced from one sample in a study of Graves' ophthalmopathy and Graves' hyperthyroidism. RNA served as the template for amplifying TCR beta CDR3 regions. HTBI primers served in a first-round RT-PCR, which a second-round multiplex PCR followed. Each CDR3 protein is one row after TCRdb ran MiXCR on the multiplex PCR reads. The data contain roughly 500,000 distinct CDR3 sequences, about 15% of them singletons. The sample taken for sequencing was blood. Receptor source: a woman under 40 with Graves' ophthalmopathy.

This clonotype was counted only a few times. The chain joins TRBV6-4 to TRBJ2-5; no clear D. Germline CDR1 reads MRHNA; CDR2 reads SNTAGT. CDR3 length: 10 residues. The V gene lost 10 bases and the J gene lost 5 bases, with 8 bases spanning the gap. The CDR3: CATLSETQYF. In DNA form, the CDR3 reads TGTGCCACCCTCTCGGAGACCCAGTACTTC.

This clonotype occurred many times. This sequence joins TRBV2 and TRBJ2-7, with TRBD1 identical over 8 bases. J gave up 4 bases and V 5 bases, and 1 base lay outside the gene matches. The CDR3 has 12 residues. Germline loops: CDR1 SNHLY, CDR2 FYNNEI. The CDR3 spells CASSWDRYEQYF. The CDR3 region has the DNA TGTGCCAGCAGTTGGGACAGGTACGAGCAGTACTTC.

This clonotype was found many times. The chain has TRBV2 and TRBJ2-2; 7 nucleotides line up with TRBD2. The V and J ends lost 4 bases and 5 bases, in that order; junction bases with no gene match: 1. The CDR3 length is 13 residues. Germline-derived CDR1 and CDR2 are SNHLY and FYNNEI. CDR3 sequence reads: CASSGTRTGELFF. The CDR3 coding sequence is TGTGCCAGCAGTGGGACTAGAACCGGGGAGCTGTTTTTT. The whole variable domain, remainder taken from reference TRBV2 and TRBJ2-2, is EPEVTQTPSHQVTQMGQEVILRCVPISNHLYFYWYRQILGQKVEFLVSFYNNEISEKSEIFDDQFSVERPDGSNFTLKIRSTKLEDSAMYFCASSGTRTGELFFGEGSRLTVL.

Only a few counts were recorded for this clonotype. This rearrangement joins TRBV14 to TRBJ1-2, with D perhaps matching TRBD1 (5 bases). V was trimmed by 3 bases and J by 8 bases, leaving 16 bases between them. Germline CDR1 SGHDN, CDR2 FVKESK. The CDR3 spans 14 residues. The CDR3 coding sequence is TGTGCCAGCAGCCACGACCGGGGGATCAGCGGCTACACCTTC. Protein: CASSHDRGISGYTF. Complete variable domain (other parts from reference TRBV14 and TRBJ1-2): EAGVTQFPSHSVIEKGQTVTLRCDPISGHDNLYWYRRVMGKEIKFLLHFVKESKQDESGMPNNRFLAERTGGTYSTLKVQPAELEDSGVYFCASSHDRGISGYTFGSGTRLTVV.

The chain carries TRBV30 and TRBJ2-5; D might be TRBD1 (5 bases). The germline V gene has CDR1 GTSNPN and CDR2 SVGIG (reference sequence). CDR3 size: 13 residues. The V and J ends lost 0 bases and 4 bases respectively, with 9 bases between them. CDR3 DNA: TGTGCCTGGAGTGTACAAGGGGCAGAGACCCAGTACTTC. Translating it yields CAWSVQGAETQYF. The full variable domain, with the rest looked up from reference TRBV30 and TRBJ2-5, is SQTIHQWPATLVQPVGSPLSLECTVEGTSNPNLYWYRQAAGRGLQLLFYSVGIGQISSEVPQNLSASRPQDRQFILSSKKLLLSDSGFYLCAWSVQGAETQYFGPGTRLLVL.

This clonotype was found many times. V is TRBV6-1 and J is TRBJ2-5; maybe TRBD1 (5 bases). The germline V and J ends were trimmed by 2 bases and 2 bases, with 12 bases remaining between them. Germline CDR1 MNHNS, CDR2 SASEGT. This CDR3 contains 15 residues. The DNA of the CDR3 is TGTGCCAGCAGTGAATATGGGGCAGTACAAGAGACCCAGTACTTC. This encodes CASSEYGAVQETQYF.

This clonotype was counted ten times or more. The V call is TRBV27, the J call TRBJ1-1; D is possibly TRBD1 (5 bases). There are 14 residues in the CDR3. Germline CDR1 reads MNHEY; CDR2 reads SMNVEV (reference sequence). V shed 5 bases and J shed 3 bases, with 13 bases lying between them. DNA for the CDR3: TGTGCCAGCAGTAGGCAGGGACCGTACACTGAAGCTTTCTTT. This translates into CASSRQGPYTEAFF.

This clonotype appeared many times. This chain uses TRBV5-1 with TRBJ1-2; TRBD1 matches 7 bases. CDR3 size: 15 residues. Germline V lookup: CDR1 SGHRS, CDR2 YFSETQ. The trim removed 3 bases at V and 0 bases at J, leaving 5 bases unmatched. The CDR3 loop reads CASSSLGQTNYGYTF. For the CDR3, the DNA is TGCGCCAGCAGCTCGTTGGGACAGACTAACTATGGCTACACCTTC.

The J gene is TRBJ1-2, the V gene TRBV12-3 or TRBV12-4; D call uncertain. Trimming pared 7 bases from V and 3 bases from J, leaving 12 bases between. The CDR3 length is 13 residues. The CDR3 here is CASTPRHHYGYTF. CDR3 nucleotide sequence: TGTGCCAGCACCCCAAGACACCACTATGGCTACACCTTC.

This clonotype was found many times. The genes are TRBV6-5 and TRBJ2-7; 8 nucleotides match TRBD2. V lost 0 bases, J lost 4 bases, and 5 bases stayed unmatched. Germline CDR1 is MNHEY and CDR2 is SVGAGI. The CDR3 extends over 15 amino acids. The CDR3: CASSYSSGGFYEQYF. CDR3 DNA: TGTGCCAGCAGTTACTCGAGCGGGGGTTTTTACGAGCAGTACTTC.

This clonotype has ten or more counts. The CDR3 reads CAWSWLTAVNDWDYGYTF. The CDR3 nucleotides are TGTGCCTGGAGTTGGTTAACTGCGGTTAACGATTGGGACTATGGCTACACCTTC. This chain connects TRBV30 to TRBJ1-2; D ambiguous. The CDR3 is made up of 18 amino acids. With 2 bases removed from V and 3 bases from J, the gap between germline ends came to 25 bases. Germline values: CDR1 GTSNPN, CDR2 SVGIG (reference sequence).

This clonotype showed up many times. The chain links TRBV28 to TRBJ2-7; a weak D match, TRBD2 (7 bases). Per germline, CDR1 MDHEN and CDR2 SYDVKM. The CDR3 length is 13 residues. V was cut by 9 bases and J by 6 bases, with 18 bases left in between. The CDR3 nucleotides are TGTGCCAGTTTCGGGGGGCCAAACGGCGAGCAGTACTTC. Protein sequence: CASFGGPNGEQYF.

This clonotype has ten or more counts. The V gene is TRBV6-2 or TRBV6-3, the J gene TRBJ2-4; unclear D gene. The CDR3 covers 16 residues. Germline V gene lookup returns CDR1 MNHEY and CDR2 SVGEGT. V lost 0 bases to trimming and J lost 8 bases, with 17 bases between them. For the CDR3, the DNA is TGTGCCAGCAGTTACTCAGCGCGAGACATAAAGCACATTCAGTACTTC. This encodes CASSYSARDIKHIQYF.

This clonotype came up many times. The V gene is TRBV9, the J gene TRBJ1-3; no clear D gene. Trimming pared 3 bases from V and 0 bases from J, leaving 4 bases between. The CDR3 has 13 residues. Germline V gives CDR1 SGDLS, CDR2 YYNGEE. The CDR3 here is CASSGNSGNTIYF. CDR3 sequence (DNA): TGTGCCAGCAGCGGAAACTCTGGAAACACCATATATTTT.

This clonotype was picked up many times. This chain uses TRBV9 with TRBJ1-1; no clear D. Trimming pared 0 bases from V and 1 base from J, leaving 7 bases between. Germline CDR1 reads SGDLS; CDR2 reads YYNGEE. CDR3 size: 14 residues. CDR3 sequence reads: CASSVGPENTEAFF. DNA of the CDR3: TGTGCCAGCAGCGTAGGCCCGGAGAACACTGAAGCTTTCTTT. The entire variable domain, with the rest obtained from reference TRBV9 and TRBJ1-1, is as follows: DSGVTQTPKHLITATGQRVTLRCSPRSGDLSVYWYQQSLDQGLQFLIQYYNGEERAKGNILERFSAQQFPDLHSELNLSSLELGDSALYFCASSVGPENTEAFFGQGTRLTVV.

CDR3 DNA sequence: TGCGCCAGCAGCCCGGGGACTAGCGGGGGGTCCCAAGAGACCCAGTACTTC. Translation gives CASSPGTSGGSQETQYF. The J gene is TRBJ2-5, the V gene TRBV5-1; 15 bases fit TRBD2. With V trimmed by 4 bases and J by 1 base, 5 bases remained unmatched. The germline V gene encodes CDR1 SGHRS and CDR2 YFSETQ. This CDR3 comprises 17 residues.

For the CDR3, the DNA is TGTGCCAGCTCACCAGTAGAACTGAACACTGAAGCTTTCTTT. Its protein is CASSPVELNTEAFF. V gene TRBV18 combines with J gene TRBJ1-1; the D is unclear. Trimming pared 2 bases from V and 0 bases from J, leaving 7 bases between. CDR3 length equals 14 residues. Germline V gene data show CDR1 as KGHSH and CDR2 as LQKENI.

The chain uses TRBV5-8 and TRBJ2-7; D may be TRBD1 (7 bases). The V gene lost 0 bases and the J gene lost 3 bases, with 19 bases spanning the gap. CDR3 length equals 17 residues. Germline V CDR1 and CDR2: SGHTS, YDEGEE. CDR3: CASSLGGTAKTNYEQYF. The CDR3 nucleotides read TGTGCCAGCAGCTTGGGCGGGACAGCCAAAACCAACTACGAGCAGTACTTC.

Ten or more counts support this clonotype. V usage is TRBV4-1 and J usage is TRBJ1-2; D might be TRBD1 (6 bases). CDR3 length equals 13 residues. The germline gives CDR1 MGHRA, CDR2 YSYEKL. Trimming removed 1 base from V and 4 bases from J, with 7 bases in between. The CDR3 DNA reads as TGCGCCAGCAGCCAAGGCAGGGGCTATGGCTACACCTTC. Its translation: CASSQGRGYGYTF.

This clonotype showed up just once. The chain combines TRBV24-1 with TRBJ1-1; 8 positions agree with TRBD1. V was pared by 1 base and J by 7 bases, with 7 bases of the junction left unmatched. The CDR3 is 15 residues long. Germline-derived CDR1 and CDR2 are KGHDR and SFDVKD. CDR3 residues: CATSDFIRDRSEAFF. The CDR3, as DNA: TGTGCCACCAGTGATTTCATCCGGGACAGGAGTGAAGCTTTCTTT.

This clonotype was counted ten times or more. The chain links TRBV9 to TRBJ2-2; D not resolved. Trimming pared 3 bases from V and 4 bases from J, leaving 4 bases between. Germline values: CDR1 SGDLS, CDR2 YYNGEE. CDR3 length equals 12 residues. CDR3 region: CASSASTGELFF. The DNA of the CDR3 is TGTGCCAGCAGCGCCAGCACCGGGGAGCTGTTTTTT.

This clonotype was detected many times. This rearrangement joins TRBV7-3 to TRBJ2-5, with a possible D match to TRBD2 (6 bases). V lost 2 bases and J 2 bases, leaving 12 bases between the germline ends. CDR1 is SGHTA, CDR2 FQGTGA, per germline. The CDR3 has 15 amino acids. Here the CDR3 reads CASSLGGVRQETQYF. CDR3 sequence (DNA): TGTGCCAGCAGCTTAGGAGGGGTCAGACAAGAGACCCAGTACTTC.

This clonotype was observed at least ten times. The J gene is TRBJ2-5, the V gene TRBV12-3 or TRBV12-4, with D possibly TRBD2 on 6 matching bases. Trimming shortened V by 3 bases and J by 10 bases, and 18 bases separated the two germline ends. The CDR3 consists of 14 residues. The CDR3, as DNA: TGTGCCAGCAGTTTGATTGGGGGGAGCGTAGGCCAGTACTTC. The encoded protein is CASSLIGGSVGQYF.

This clonotype was found many times. The genes are TRBV7-9 and TRBJ2-7, with D unclear. The CDR3 spans 14 residues. The V gene's germline CDR1 is SEHNR and CDR2 FQNEAQ (reference sequence). The V and J ends lost 5 bases and 0 bases respectively, with 11 bases between them. Here the CDR3 reads CASSKTPSSYEQYF. The CDR3 bases are TGTGCCAGCAGCAAAACCCCTAGCTCCTACGAGCAGTACTTC.

This clonotype was counted ten times or more. The chain couples TRBV12-3 or TRBV12-4 to TRBJ1-1; D remains ambiguous. The CDR3 extends over 11 amino acids. V was shortened by 6 bases and J by 6 bases, with 8 bases between the two germline ends. CDR3 amino acids: CASRGIAEAFF. The CDR3, as DNA: TGTGCCAGCAGAGGGATTGCTGAAGCTTTCTTT.

In this sample, this clonotype turned up many times. The junction differs from germline at one of its ends, possibly a read error. V and J are TRBV7-9 and TRBJ1-1; perhaps TRBD1 as D (6 bases). There are 14 residues in the CDR3. CDR1 and CDR2 (germline): SEHNR, FQNEAQ (reference sequence). This CDR3 reads CASSLGGANTEAFF. The DNA for the CDR3 is TGCGCCAGCAGCTTAGGGGGAGCGAACACTGAAGCTTTCTTT.